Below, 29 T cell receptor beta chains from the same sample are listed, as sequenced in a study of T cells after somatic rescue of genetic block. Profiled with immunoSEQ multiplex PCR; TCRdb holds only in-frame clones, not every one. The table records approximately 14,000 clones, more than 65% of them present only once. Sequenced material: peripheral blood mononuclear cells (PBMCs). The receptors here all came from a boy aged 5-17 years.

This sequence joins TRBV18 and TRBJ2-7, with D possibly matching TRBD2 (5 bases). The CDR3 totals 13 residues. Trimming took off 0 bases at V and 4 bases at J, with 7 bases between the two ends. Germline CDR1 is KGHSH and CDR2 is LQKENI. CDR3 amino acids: CASSPPSGYEQYF. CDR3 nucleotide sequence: TGTGCCAGCTCACCACCAAGCGGTTACGAGCAGTACTTC.

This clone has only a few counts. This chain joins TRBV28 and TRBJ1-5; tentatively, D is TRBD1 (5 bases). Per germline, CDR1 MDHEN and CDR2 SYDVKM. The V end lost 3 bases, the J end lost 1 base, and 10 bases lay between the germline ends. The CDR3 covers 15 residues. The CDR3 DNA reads TGTGCCAGCAGTTTGGGGGTAAGGAGCAATCAGCCCCAGCATTTT. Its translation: CASSLGVRSNQPQHF.

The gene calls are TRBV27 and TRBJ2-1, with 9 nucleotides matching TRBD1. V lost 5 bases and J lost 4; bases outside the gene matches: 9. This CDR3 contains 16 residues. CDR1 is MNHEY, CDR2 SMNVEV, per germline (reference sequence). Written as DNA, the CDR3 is TGTGCCAGCAGTCTCCCCGACAGGGGGGGATACAATGAGCAGTTCTTC. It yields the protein CASSLPDRGGYNEQFF.

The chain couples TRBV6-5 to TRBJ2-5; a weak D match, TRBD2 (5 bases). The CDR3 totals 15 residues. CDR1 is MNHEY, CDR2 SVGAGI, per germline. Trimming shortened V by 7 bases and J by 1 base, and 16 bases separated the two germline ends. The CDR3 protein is CASNKAAFSQETQYF. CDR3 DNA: TGTGCCAGCAACAAAGCGGCCTTCAGCCAAGAGACCCAGTACTTC.

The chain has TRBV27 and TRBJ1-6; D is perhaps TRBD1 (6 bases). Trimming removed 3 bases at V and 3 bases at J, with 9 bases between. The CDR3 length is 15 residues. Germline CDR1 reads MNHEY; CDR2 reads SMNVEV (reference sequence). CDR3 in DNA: TGTGCCAGCAGTTTGGGGACAATCTATAATTCACCCCTCCACTTT. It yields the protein CASSLGTIYNSPLHF.

CDR3 region: CASSTSRGGIYEQYF. The CDR3 region has the DNA TGTGCCAGCAGTACCTCACGAGGGGGCATCTACGAGCAGTACTTC. The chain uses TRBV6-5 and TRBJ2-7; the match to TRBD1 covers 7 bases. Looked up from germline, CDR1 is MNHEY and CDR2 is SVGAGI. After removal of 5 bases from V and 3 bases from J, the junction contained 10 bases not matched to a gene. CDR3 length equals 15 residues.

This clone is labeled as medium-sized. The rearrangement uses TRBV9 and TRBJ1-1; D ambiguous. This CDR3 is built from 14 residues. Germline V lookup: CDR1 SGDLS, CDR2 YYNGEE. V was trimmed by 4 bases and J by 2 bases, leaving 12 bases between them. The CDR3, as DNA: TGTGCCAGCAGCCCTAGCGACGGTAACACTGAAGCTTTCTTT. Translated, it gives CASSPSDGNTEAFF.

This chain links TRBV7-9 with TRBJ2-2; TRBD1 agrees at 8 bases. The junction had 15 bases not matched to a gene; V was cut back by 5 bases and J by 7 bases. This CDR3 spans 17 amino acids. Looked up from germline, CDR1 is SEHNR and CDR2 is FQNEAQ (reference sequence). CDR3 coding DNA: TGTGCCAGCAGCCAATTCCGGGACAGGCTAAAAAACGGGGAGCTGTTTTTT. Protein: CASSQFRDRLKNGELFF.

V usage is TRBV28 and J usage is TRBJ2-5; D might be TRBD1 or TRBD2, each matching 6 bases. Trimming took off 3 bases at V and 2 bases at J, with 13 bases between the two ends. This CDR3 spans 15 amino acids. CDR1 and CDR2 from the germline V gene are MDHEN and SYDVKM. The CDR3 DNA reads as TGTGCCAGCAGTTTGCCCGGGGGCGTACAAGAGACCCAGTACTTC. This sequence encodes CASSLPGGVQETQYF.

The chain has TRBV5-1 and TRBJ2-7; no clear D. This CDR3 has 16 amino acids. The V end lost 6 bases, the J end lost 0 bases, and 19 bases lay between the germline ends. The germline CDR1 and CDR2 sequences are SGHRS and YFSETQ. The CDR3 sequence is CASTPGVALSSYEQYF. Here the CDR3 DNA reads TGCGCCAGCACCCCTGGAGTGGCCTTGAGCTCCTACGAGCAGTACTTC.

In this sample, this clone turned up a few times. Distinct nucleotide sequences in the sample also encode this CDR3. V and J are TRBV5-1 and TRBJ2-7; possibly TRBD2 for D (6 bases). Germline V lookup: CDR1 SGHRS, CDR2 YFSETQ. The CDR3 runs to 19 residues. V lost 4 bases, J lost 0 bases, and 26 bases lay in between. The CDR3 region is CASSPRGPTAGPSSYEQYF. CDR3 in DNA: TGCGCCAGCAGCCCGCGGGGACCCACCGCAGGGCCTAGCTCCTACGAGCAGTACTTC.

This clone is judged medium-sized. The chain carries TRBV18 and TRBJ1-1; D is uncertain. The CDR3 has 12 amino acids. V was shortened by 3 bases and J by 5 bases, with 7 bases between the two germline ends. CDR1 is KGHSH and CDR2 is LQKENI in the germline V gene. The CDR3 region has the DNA TGTGCCAGCTCACCCCAGGAAACTGAAGCTTTCTTT. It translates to CASSPQETEAFF.

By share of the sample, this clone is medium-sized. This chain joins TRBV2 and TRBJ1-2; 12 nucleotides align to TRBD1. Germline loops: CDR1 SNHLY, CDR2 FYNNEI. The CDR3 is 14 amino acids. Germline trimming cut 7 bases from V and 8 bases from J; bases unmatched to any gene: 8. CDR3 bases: TGTGCCAGCACCGAGGGACAGGGGGCGATGGGCTACACCTTC. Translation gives CASTEGQGAMGYTF.

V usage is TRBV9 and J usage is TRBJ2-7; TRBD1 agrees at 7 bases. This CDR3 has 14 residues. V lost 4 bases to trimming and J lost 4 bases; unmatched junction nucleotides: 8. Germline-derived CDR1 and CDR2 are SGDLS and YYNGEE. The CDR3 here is CASSLRDRGYEQYF. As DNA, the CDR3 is TGTGCCAGCAGCCTCCGGGACAGAGGTTACGAGCAGTACTTC.

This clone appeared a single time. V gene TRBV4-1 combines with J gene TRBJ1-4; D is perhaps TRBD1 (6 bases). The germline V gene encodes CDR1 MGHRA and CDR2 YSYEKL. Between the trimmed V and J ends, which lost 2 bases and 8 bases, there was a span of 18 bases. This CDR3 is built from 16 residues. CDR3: CASSQREGQGWEKLFF. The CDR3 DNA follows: TGCGCCAGCAGCCAAAGAGAGGGGCAGGGGTGGGAAAAACTGTTTTTT.

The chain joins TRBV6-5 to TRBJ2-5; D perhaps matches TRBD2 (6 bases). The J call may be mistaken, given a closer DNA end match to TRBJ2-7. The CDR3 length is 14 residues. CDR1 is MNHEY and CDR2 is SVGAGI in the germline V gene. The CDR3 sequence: CASSYSGGNYEQYF. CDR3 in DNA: TGTGCCAGCAGTTACTCGGGAGGTAACTACGAGCAGTACTTC.

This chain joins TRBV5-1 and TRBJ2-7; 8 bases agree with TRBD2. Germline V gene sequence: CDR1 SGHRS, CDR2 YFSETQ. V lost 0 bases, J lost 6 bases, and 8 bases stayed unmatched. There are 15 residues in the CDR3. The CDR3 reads CASSLAAGGGSEQYF. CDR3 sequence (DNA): TGCGCCAGCAGCTTGGCTGCGGGAGGCGGCTCCGAGCAGTACTTC.

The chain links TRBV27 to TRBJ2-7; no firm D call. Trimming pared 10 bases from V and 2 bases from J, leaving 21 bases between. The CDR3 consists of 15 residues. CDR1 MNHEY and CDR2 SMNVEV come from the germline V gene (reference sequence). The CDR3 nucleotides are TGTGCCACCTCTCCCTGGGGTCCTAAGGCCTACGAGCAGTACTTC. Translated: CATSPWGPKAYEQYF.

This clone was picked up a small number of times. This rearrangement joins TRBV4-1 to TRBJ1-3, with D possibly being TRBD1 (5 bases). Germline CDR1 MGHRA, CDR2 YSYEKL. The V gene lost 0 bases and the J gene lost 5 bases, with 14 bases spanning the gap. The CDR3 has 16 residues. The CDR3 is CASSQDHRGIRNTIYF. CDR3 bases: TGCGCCAGCAGCCAAGATCACCGGGGGATCCGAAACACCATATATTTT.

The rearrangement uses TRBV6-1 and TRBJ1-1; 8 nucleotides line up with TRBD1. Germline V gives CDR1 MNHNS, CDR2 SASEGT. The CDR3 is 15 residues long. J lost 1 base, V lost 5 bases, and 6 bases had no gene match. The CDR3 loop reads CASSSNRGKNTEAFF. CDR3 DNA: TGTGCCAGCAGTTCCAACAGGGGGAAGAACACTGAAGCTTTCTTT.

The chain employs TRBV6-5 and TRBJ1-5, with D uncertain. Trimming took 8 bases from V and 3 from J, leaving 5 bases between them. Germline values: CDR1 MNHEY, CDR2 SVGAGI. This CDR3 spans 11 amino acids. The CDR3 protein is CASGVNQPQHF. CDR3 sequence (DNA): TGTGCCAGCGGGGTCAATCAGCCCCAGCATTTT.

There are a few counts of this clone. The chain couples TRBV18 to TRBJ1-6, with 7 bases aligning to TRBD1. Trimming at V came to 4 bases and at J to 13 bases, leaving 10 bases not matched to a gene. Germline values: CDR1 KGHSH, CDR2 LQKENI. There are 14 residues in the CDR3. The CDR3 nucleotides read TGTGCCAGCTCACAACAGGGGAGAGAGGTGCCCCTCCACTTT. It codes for CASSQQGREVPLHF.

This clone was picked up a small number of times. CDR3 residues: CASSFPDSLRLYEQYF. Here the CDR3 DNA reads TGTGCCAGCAGCTTCCCGGACAGTCTCCGCCTCTACGAGCAGTACTTC. The gene calls are TRBV11-2 and TRBJ2-7; perhaps TRBD1 as D (6 bases). Germline CDR1 SGHAT, CDR2 FQNNGV. V lost 3 bases and J lost 3, with 18 bases in between. This CDR3 contains 16 residues.

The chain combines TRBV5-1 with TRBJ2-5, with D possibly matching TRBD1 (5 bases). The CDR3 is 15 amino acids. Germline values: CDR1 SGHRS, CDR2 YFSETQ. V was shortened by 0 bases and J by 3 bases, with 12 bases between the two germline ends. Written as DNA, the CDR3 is TGCGCCAGCAGCTTGGGACAGATAGGGGAAGAGACCCAGTACTTC. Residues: CASSLGQIGEETQYF.

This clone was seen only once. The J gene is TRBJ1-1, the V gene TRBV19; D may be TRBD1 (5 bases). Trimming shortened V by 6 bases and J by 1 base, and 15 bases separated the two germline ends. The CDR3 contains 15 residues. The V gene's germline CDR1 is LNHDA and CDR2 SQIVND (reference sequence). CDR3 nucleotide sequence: TGTGCCAGTAGGCGATCCCGGACACCGAACACTGAAGCTTTCTTT. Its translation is CASRRSRTPNTEAFF.

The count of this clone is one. CDR3 in amino acids: CAISDPGVGSPLHF. Written as DNA, the CDR3 is TGTGCCATCAGTGATCCAGGGGTTGGTTCACCCCTCCACTTT. The V gene is TRBV10-3, the J gene TRBJ1-6; possible D gene TRBD1, 6 bases. V lost 3 bases, J lost 9 bases, and 12 bases lay in between. Germline V gives CDR1 ENHRY, CDR2 SYGVKD. The CDR3 spans 14 residues.

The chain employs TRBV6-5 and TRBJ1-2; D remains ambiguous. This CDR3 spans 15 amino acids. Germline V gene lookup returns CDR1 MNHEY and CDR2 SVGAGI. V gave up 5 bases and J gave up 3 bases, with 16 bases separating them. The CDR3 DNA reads TGTGCCAGCAGTCAGTCCACCGGGCACTACTATGGCTACACCTTC. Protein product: CASSQSTGHYYGYTF.

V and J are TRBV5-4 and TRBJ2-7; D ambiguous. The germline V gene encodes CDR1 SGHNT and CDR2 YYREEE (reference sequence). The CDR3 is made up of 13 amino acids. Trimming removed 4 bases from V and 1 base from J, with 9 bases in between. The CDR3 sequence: CASSRGKSYEQYF. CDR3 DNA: TGTGCCAGCAGCCGTGGGAAGTCCTACGAGCAGTACTTC.

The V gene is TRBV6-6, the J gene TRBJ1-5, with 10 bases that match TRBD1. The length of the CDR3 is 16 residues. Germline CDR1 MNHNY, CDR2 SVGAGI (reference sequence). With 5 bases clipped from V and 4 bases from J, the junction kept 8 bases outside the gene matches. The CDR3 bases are TGTGCCAGCAGTACTTATCGGACAGGGGGTAATCAGCCCCAGCATTTT. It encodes CASSTYRTGGNQPQHF.